This T cell receptor (beta chain) was retrieved from a study of graft-versus-host responses after intestinal transplantation (dated by TCRdb to the early 2020s). Regarding the study in general: Multivisceral, liver-intestinal, or isolated intestinal transplants were received by the recipients. Bulk TCR-beta CDR3 sequencing was used to track graft-versus-host and host-versus-graft alloreactive T cell clones in the graft, circulation and bone marrow after intestinal transplantation. Alloreactive clones were identified by sequencing pre-transplant mixed lymphocyte reaction products and comparing them with unstimulated pre-transplant donor and recipient T cells. All recipients received anti-thymocyte globulin induction followed by maintenance tacrolimus and steroids for around 3 years. Instead of going to the commercial service, samples from a few later patients were sequenced in-house on an Illumina MiSeq and processed with MiXCR. The cohort enrolled under 25 intestinal transplant recipients including one retransplant, and a few patients lacking pretransplant specimens were excluded. Donor T cell macrochimerism was defined as a peak of at least 4% donor T cells among recipient peripheral blood mononuclear cells.

V is pruned by 0 bases and J by 6 bases, leaving 8 bases of the junction without a gene match. Taken from the germline V gene, the CDR1 and CDR2 loops are SGDLS and YYNGEE. Reading from cysteine to phenylalanine, the CDR3 counts 19 amino acids. Of all the DNA, just the CDR3 is kept, 57 bases in frame from base 1. Overall results and qualifications from the work: Patients with donor T cell macrochimerism had high GvH to HvG T cell clonal ratios in their allografts. GvH clones were detected in recipient bone marrow, and some of these GvH clones were observed earlier in ileal mucosa or blood, consistent with an intestinal mucosal origin. Early after transplant, peak levels of circulating GvH clones were found to be associated with declines in HvG clones. The conclusions were limited by the relatively low number and heterogeneity of the intestinal transplant patients.

As concerns this clone: Its antigen target is currently unknown. One base away there is no much larger clone; base qualities are not given.

Receptors were amplified or captured by the immunoSEQ multiplex PCR assay. For most patients, genomic DNA was isolated using the Qiagen DNeasy Blood and Tissue Kit and was shipped frozen to Adaptive Biotechnologies for TCR sequencing. High-throughput TCR-beta CDR3 sequencing of genomic DNA from most patients was performed by Adaptive Biotechnologies. For the original study's pipeline: Adaptive's ImmunoSEQ software supplied the TCR sequencing data for 18 patients, while MiXCR and VDJtools were used to process a few other patients. CD4 versus CD8 sorting errors were corrected by removing sequences found in both subsets at a frequency ratio below 5:1. CDR3 nucleotide sequences shared between donor and recipient were removed because their origin could not be assigned. To be classed as alloreactive, a clone needed at least 2-fold expansion over unstimulated cells and a minimum CFSE-low frequency of 0.002% (template counts) or 0.001% (read counts). Clones detected in sequenced pre-transplant spleen, lymph node, or MLR CFSE-low populations of the donor or recipient were defined as mappable. The cumulative frequency of alloreactive clones was calculated as a percentage of all sequences, weighted by copy number. TCRdb took this table from immuneACCESS and kept in-frame rearrangements with V and J called. Such tables lack part of the clones; where checked against another copy, unresolved V genes explain under half of the gap, and the rest is unexplained. V and J calls and clone size are those listed in that table; D and trimming were worked out from the DNA. The sample data list over 75,000 clones, and 85% to 95% of these were observed just once. In total, the top ten clones hold about 0.072% of the sample.

The time point tag for this specimen amounts to: cells obtained before transplantation from donor or recipient. CD3+CD4+ and CD3+CD8+ populations were FACS-sorted from unstimulated pre-transplant donor and recipient cells taken from spleen or lymph nodes. The specimen comprised unstimulated CD8+ T cells sorted from spleen or lymph node cells, sampled before transplant. Recombination connected TRBV9 to TRBJ2-2; 16 bases in the middle match TRBD2. This clonotype originated in a human donor who was the organ donor for an intestinal transplant. The nucleotide sequence is TGTGCCAGCAGCGTAGCGTCGGGACTAGCGGGAGGGAAGGCCGGGGAGCTGTTTTTT. The encoded protein is CASSVASGLAGGKAGELFF.